The T cell receptor (beta chain) described here comes from a study of shared clonotypes between healthy human individuals. CD45RO-negative, CCR7-positively selected cells formed the naive CD8 fraction, excluding terminally differentiated effector memory CD45RA+ cells. In germline, CDR1 is MNHEY, CDR2 SMNVEV (reference sequence). The CDR3 covers 15 residues. V was shortened by 5 bases and J by 3 bases, with 13 bases between the two germline ends. Study-wide points: Larger estimated richness was generally seen in naive subsets than in memory subsets.

Splitting of each subset's genomic DNA was done evenly across several immunoSEQ plates. TCRdb's copy holds only in-frame clones and misses some; the assay was immunoSEQ multiplex PCR. The repertoire consists of around 650,000 clones, with 90% to 97% occurring once and the leading ten covering about 0.12%. In the case of this clone: Its specificity is unknown.

The TCR comes from a woman between 25 and 40 years old in good health. The rearrangement links TRBV27 to TRBJ2-2, with D possibly being TRBD1 (6 bases). The sample was naive CD8+ T cells sorted from blood. The CDR3 DNA reads as TGTGCCAGCAGTGGCCGGGACACCGACACCGGGGAGCTGTTTTTT. This codes for CASSGRDTDTGELFF.